This paragraph covers one T cell receptor beta chain sequence. The antigen is unknown. Fresh-frozen tumor tissue and more than two years of survival data were available for all. None of the glioblastoma patients had an isocitrate dehydrogenase mutation. Assay: immunoSEQ multiplex PCR; the TCRdb copy retains only in-frame clones and omits some. In the table there are around 90,000 clones, over 60% of which are singletons. Germline V CDR1 and CDR2: LGHNA, YNFKEQ. The CDR3 runs to 18 residues. The V and J ends lost 5 bases and 0 bases, in that order; junction bases with no gene match: 3. The data belong to a study of glioma-infiltrating T cells after dendritic cell vaccination. At the level of the study: At biweekly intervals, patients got three intradermal dendritic cell vaccine injections. Points from the study as a whole: Survival was not directly related to TCR clonality in these patients.

The receptor's source is a human donor with glioblastoma. The sample in question was blood, obtained before dendritic cell vaccination. V and J are TRBV4-2 and TRBJ2-6, with 14 positions matching TRBD2. CDR3 amino acids: CASSWTSGGLSGANVLTF. The CDR3 coding sequence is TGTGCCAGCAGCTGGACTAGCGGGGGGCTCTCTGGGGCCAACGTCCTGACTTTC.